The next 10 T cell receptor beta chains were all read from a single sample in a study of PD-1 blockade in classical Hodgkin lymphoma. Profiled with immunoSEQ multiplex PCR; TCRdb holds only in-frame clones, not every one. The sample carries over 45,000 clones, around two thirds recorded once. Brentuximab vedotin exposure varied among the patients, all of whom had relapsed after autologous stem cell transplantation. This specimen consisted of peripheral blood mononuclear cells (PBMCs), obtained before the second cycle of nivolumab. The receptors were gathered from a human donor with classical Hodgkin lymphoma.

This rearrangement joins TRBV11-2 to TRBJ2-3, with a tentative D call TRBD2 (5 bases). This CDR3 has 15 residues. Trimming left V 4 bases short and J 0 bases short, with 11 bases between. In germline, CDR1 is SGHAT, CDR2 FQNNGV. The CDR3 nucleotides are TGTGCCAGCAGCTCCCTTGGCGGGAGCACAGATACGCAGTATTTT. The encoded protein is CASSSLGGSTDTQYF.

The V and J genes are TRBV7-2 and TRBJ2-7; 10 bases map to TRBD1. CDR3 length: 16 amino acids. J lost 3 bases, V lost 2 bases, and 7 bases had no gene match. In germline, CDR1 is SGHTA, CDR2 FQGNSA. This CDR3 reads CASSLRDGDRGYEQYF. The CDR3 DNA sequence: TGTGCCAGCAGCTTACGGGATGGGGACAGGGGCTACGAGCAGTACTTC.

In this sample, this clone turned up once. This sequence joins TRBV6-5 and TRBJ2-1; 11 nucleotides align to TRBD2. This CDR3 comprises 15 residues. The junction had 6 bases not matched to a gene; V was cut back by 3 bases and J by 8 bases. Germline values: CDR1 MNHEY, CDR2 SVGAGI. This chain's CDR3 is CASSYKTSGIHEQFF. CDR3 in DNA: TGTGCCAGCAGTTATAAGACTAGCGGGATCCATGAGCAGTTCTTC.

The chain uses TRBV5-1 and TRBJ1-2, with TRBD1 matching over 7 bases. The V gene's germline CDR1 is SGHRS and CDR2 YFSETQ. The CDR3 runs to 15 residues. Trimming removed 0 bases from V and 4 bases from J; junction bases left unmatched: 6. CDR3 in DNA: TGCGCCAGCAGCTTGGATGGACAGGCTCTCTATGGCTACACCTTC. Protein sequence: CASSLDGQALYGYTF.

CDR3 amino acids: CASTLGAGTYEQYF. For the CDR3, the DNA is TGTGCCAGCACCCTGGGGGCAGGGACCTACGAGCAGTACTTC. The chain uses TRBV28 and TRBJ2-7, with D possibly being TRBD1 (6 bases). Germline lookup yields CDR1 MDHEN and CDR2 SYDVKM. Trimming removed 7 bases at V and 2 bases at J, with 15 bases between. The length of the CDR3 is 14 residues. The full variable domain, with the rest looked up from reference TRBV28 and TRBJ2-7, is DVKVTQSSRYLVKRTGEKVFLECVQDMDHENMFWYRQDPGLGLRLIYFSYDVKMKEKGDIPEGYSVSREKKERFSLILESASTNQTSMYLCASTLGAGTYEQYFGPGTRLTVT.

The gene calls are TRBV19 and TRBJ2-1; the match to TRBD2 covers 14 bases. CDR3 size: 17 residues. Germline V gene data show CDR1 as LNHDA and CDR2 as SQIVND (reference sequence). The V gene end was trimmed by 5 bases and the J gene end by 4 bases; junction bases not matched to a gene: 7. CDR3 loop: CASSWRLAGGTYNEQFF. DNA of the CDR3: TGTGCCAGTAGTTGGAGACTAGCGGGAGGGACTTACAATGAGCAGTTCTTC.

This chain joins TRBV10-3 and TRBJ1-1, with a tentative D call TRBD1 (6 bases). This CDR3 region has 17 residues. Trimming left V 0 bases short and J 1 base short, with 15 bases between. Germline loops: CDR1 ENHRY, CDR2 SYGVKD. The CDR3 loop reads CAISESNRVLKNTEAFF. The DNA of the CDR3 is TGTGCCATCAGTGAGTCGAACAGGGTGTTAAAGAACACTGAAGCTTTCTTT.

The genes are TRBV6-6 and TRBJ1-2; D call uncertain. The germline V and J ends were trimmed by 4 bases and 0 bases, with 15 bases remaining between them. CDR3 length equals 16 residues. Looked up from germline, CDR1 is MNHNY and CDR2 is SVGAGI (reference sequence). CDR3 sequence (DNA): TGTGCCAGCAGTTTCCACTTTGGGCAGTCTAACTATGGCTACACCTTC. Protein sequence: CASSFHFGQSNYGYTF.

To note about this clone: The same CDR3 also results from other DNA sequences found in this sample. This CDR3 is CASILGRGGQPQHF. The CDR3 nucleotides are TGTGCCAGCATATTGGGGAGGGGAGGGCAGCCCCAGCATTTT. V gene TRBV28 combines with J gene TRBJ1-5; maybe TRBD1 (5 bases). Germline V lookup: CDR1 MDHEN, CDR2 SYDVKM. V was shortened by 7 bases and J by 7 bases, with 17 bases between the two germline ends. The CDR3 sequence is 14 residues long.

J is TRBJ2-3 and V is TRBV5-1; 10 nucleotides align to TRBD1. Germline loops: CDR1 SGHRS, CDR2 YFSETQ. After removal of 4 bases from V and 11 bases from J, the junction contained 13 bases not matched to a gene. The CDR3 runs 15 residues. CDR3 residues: CASSPSGTGDVGQYF. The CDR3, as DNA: TGCGCCAGCAGCCCGTCCGGGACAGGGGACGTGGGGCAGTATTTT.